This TCR beta chain derives from a study of early T cells in non-severe SARS-CoV-2 infection. Separate cDNA molecules each had unique molecular identifiers attached to them. One entry per CDR3 protein, called by TCRdb with MiXCR from the 5' RACE reads. The table shows 50,000 to 65,000 distinct CDR3 sequences, with about 9.1% occurring only once. As to this clonotype: Its matching antigen is unknown.

Study-level results: Clonotype matching in VDJdb favored anti-spike CD8 responses and did not capture private and CD4 specificities.

Between the trimmed V and J ends, which lost 3 bases and 2 bases, there was a span of 20 bases. The CDR3 runs 16 residues. The V gene's germline CDR1 is DFQATT and CDR2 SNEGSKA (reference sequence). The TCR comes from an adult who was a healthcare worker with PCR-confirmed SARS-CoV-2 infection or an uninfected control (not recorded which). The gene calls are TRBV20-1 and TRBJ2-7; TRBD2 might be the D (6 bases). Sequencing used whole blood. This CDR3 is CSARAGPDFITYEQYF. CDR3 in DNA: TGCAGTGCTAGGGCGGGACCCGATTTTATAACCTACGAGCAGTACTTC.